The clone carrying this TCR beta chain was seen only once. Its antigen remains unidentified. Each patient experienced a relapse that followed autologous stem cell transplantation, and brentuximab vedotin exposure varied. This CDR3 has 15 residues. Germline V gives CDR1 SGHRS, CDR2 YFSETQ. V gave up 4 bases and J gave up 4 bases; unmatched junction bases: 7. This sample is drawn from a study of PD-1 blockade in classical Hodgkin lymphoma. General observations from the study: Before treatment, complete responders showed about the same diversity as newly diagnosed patients.

TCRdb's table, derived via immunoSEQ multiplex PCR, lists solely in-frame clones and lacks some. The profile shows about 4,300 clones, roughly 61% of them singletons. This rearrangement joins TRBV5-1 to TRBJ2-2; 7 bases are a match to TRBD2. The material was peripheral blood mononuclear cells (PBMCs), obtained at baseline. The sequence was obtained from a human donor with classical Hodgkin lymphoma. The CDR3 here is CASSTLGGRTGELFF. CDR3 DNA: TGCGCCAGCAGCACGCTGGGAGGGCGCACCGGGGAGCTGTTTTTT.